These 19 T cell receptor beta chains came from one sample sequenced in a study of cytomegalovirus exposure and HLA in healthy donors. It was with 60 Vbeta and 13 Jbeta primers that the PCR ran. The table came from immunoSEQ multiplex PCR; TCRdb's copy has only in-frame clones and leaves some out. The table includes roughly 160,000 clones, around 77% detected once. Sample: PBMCs. These receptors originate from a man in his forties or fifties in good health and CMV-seropositive.

The chain joins TRBV6-1 to TRBJ2-7; tentatively, D is TRBD2 (6 bases). This CDR3 has 15 amino acids. V was trimmed by 5 bases and J by 6 bases, leaving 20 bases between them. Germline V gives CDR1 MNHNS, CDR2 SASEGT. CDR3 protein: CASSSRDSYRGEQYF. CDR3 nucleotides: TGTGCCAGCAGTAGCCGGGACTCCTATCGGGGCGAGCAGTACTTC.

V is TRBV6-4 and J is TRBJ2-2; D is ambiguous. This CDR3 has 14 amino acids. Trimming removed 4 bases from V and 1 base from J, with 7 bases in between. Germline V gene lookup returns CDR1 MRHNA and CDR2 SNTAGT. Written as DNA, the CDR3 is TGTGCCAGCAGTGTGACTCGGAACACCGGGGAGCTGTTTTTT. This encodes CASSVTRNTGELFF.

CDR3 in DNA: TGTGCCAGTAGTATAATCTGGGCACGAACTGAAAAACTGTTTTTT. It codes for CASSIIWARTEKLFF. V gene TRBV19 combines with J gene TRBJ1-4, with unresolved D. The CDR3 contains 15 residues. Germline loops: CDR1 LNHDA, CDR2 SQIVND (reference sequence). Trimming removed 2 bases from V and 7 bases from J, with 14 bases in between.

The chain uses TRBV5-6 and TRBJ2-5; 8 bases match TRBD2. The CDR3 runs to 15 residues. V lost 3 bases to trimming and J lost 3 bases; unmatched junction nucleotides: 7. Per the germline V gene, CDR1 is SGHDT and CDR2 is YYEEEE. CDR3 sequence (DNA): TGTGCCAGCAGCTCGCTTCCGGGAGGGAAAGAGACCCAGTACTTC. Its translation: CASSSLPGGKETQYF.

The gene calls are TRBV7-9 and TRBJ2-4, with TRBD2 matching over 7 bases. There are 16 residues in the CDR3. The V gene end was trimmed by 5 bases and the J gene end by 0 bases; junction bases not matched to a gene: 7. From germline, CDR1 is SEHNR and CDR2 FQNEAQ (reference sequence). The CDR3 sequence: CASSHRGDLAKNIQYF. CDR3 DNA sequence: TGTGCCAGCAGCCATCGGGGGGACCTAGCCAAAAACATTCAGTACTTC.

The chain has TRBV28 and TRBJ2-5, with 9 positions matching TRBD2. Germline V gene data show CDR1 as MDHEN and CDR2 as SYDVKM. Trimming cost V 3 bases and J 5 bases; bases outside gene matches: 7. The CDR3 extends over 15 amino acids. In DNA form, the CDR3 reads TGTGCCAGCAGTTTCATGCGGGGGGGCCCGGAGACCCAGTACTTC. It is translated as CASSFMRGGPETQYF.

V is TRBV7-9 and J is TRBJ2-7; perhaps TRBD2 as D (5 bases). CDR3 length equals 17 residues. Germline CDR1 is SEHNR and CDR2 is FQNEAQ (reference sequence). V was pared by 5 bases and J by 1 base, with 21 bases between. CDR3 sequence (DNA): TGTGCCAGCAGCCAAGGACTGGAAAGGTATTCGTCCTACGAGCAGTACTTC. Its protein product is CASSQGLERYSSYEQYF.

The rearrangement links TRBV5-1 to TRBJ1-3; 7 bases match TRBD1. The J segment lost 4 bases and the V segment lost 3 bases, leaving 10 bases of the junction unmatched. Germline V gives CDR1 SGHRS, CDR2 YFSETQ. The CDR3 is 16 residues long. CDR3 protein: CASSSSADRVGNTIYF. The DNA of the CDR3 is TGCGCCAGCAGCTCCAGCGCCGACAGGGTCGGAAACACCATATATTTT.

The sample holds a few counts of this clone. The chain combines TRBV18 with TRBJ2-5, with a possible D match to TRBD2 (5 bases). This CDR3 comprises 13 residues. The germline V and J ends were trimmed by 7 bases and 4 bases, with 13 bases remaining between them. In germline, CDR1 is KGHSH, CDR2 LQKENI. The DNA of the CDR3 is TGTGCCAGCTTTTGGGGTGAGGGAGAGACCCAGTACTTC. Protein product: CASFWGEGETQYF.

This clone occurred a few times. CDR3 sequence reads: CASSLDYNYGYTF. CDR3 nucleotide sequence: TGCGCCAGCAGCTTGGACTATAACTATGGCTACACCTTC. This rearrangement joins TRBV5-1 to TRBJ1-2, with D hard to call. Germline V lookup: CDR1 SGHRS, CDR2 YFSETQ. The CDR3 length is 13 residues. Trimming removed 0 bases from V and 1 base from J, with 4 bases in between. Together with reference TRBV5-1 and TRBJ1-2, the CDR3 gives the full variable domain: KAGVTQTPRYLIKTRGQQVTLSCSPISGHRSVSWYQQTPGQGLQFLFEYFSETQRNKGNFPGRFSGRQFSNSRSEMNVSTLELGDSALYLCASSLDYNYGYTFGSGTRLTVV.

This chain joins TRBV10-2 and TRBJ2-2; unclear D gene. The CDR3 covers 13 residues. CDR1 and CDR2 from the germline V gene are WSHSY and SAAADI. V lost 5 bases and J 4 bases, leaving 8 bases between the germline ends. In nucleotides, the CDR3 is TGCGCCAGCAGTCTTAGAGTCACCGGGGAGCTGTTTTTT. It codes for CASSLRVTGELFF.

This clone was counted a single time. This chain links TRBV11-2 with TRBJ1-1, with D possibly being TRBD1 (6 bases). The CDR3 runs 15 residues. Trimming pared 3 bases from V and 0 bases from J, leaving 11 bases between. The germline V gene has CDR1 SGHAT and CDR2 FQNNGV. The CDR3 reads CASSFSQGMNTEAFF. CDR3 sequence (DNA): TGTGCCAGCAGCTTTTCACAGGGTATGAACACTGAAGCTTTCTTT.

V and J are TRBV11-2 and TRBJ2-2; D unclear. This CDR3 region has 14 residues. V was cut by 6 bases and J by 9 bases, with 17 bases left in between. Germline assignment: CDR1 SGHAT and CDR2 FQNNGV. The CDR3 nucleotides read TGTGCCAGCAGTGACACCTTAACACATAGGGAGCTGTTTTTT. Translating it yields CASSDTLTHRELFF.

This sequence joins TRBV29-1 and TRBJ2-7; TRBD1 might be the D (6 bases). V was pared by 4 bases and J by 4 bases, with 11 bases between. Germline-derived CDR1 and CDR2 are SQVTM and ANQGSEA. The CDR3 loop spans 12 amino acids. CDR3 protein: CSVGGTSYEQYF. DNA for the CDR3: TGCAGCGTTGGAGGGACATCATACGAGCAGTACTTC.

The chain links TRBV28 to TRBJ2-3; possibly TRBD1 for D (6 bases). The V gene lost 5 bases and the J gene lost 10 bases, with 16 bases spanning the gap. This CDR3 comprises 13 residues. Germline V lookup: CDR1 MDHEN, CDR2 SYDVKM. The DNA for the CDR3 is TGTGCCAGCAGTCCCCGGGACATGAGGGCGCAGTATTTT. Amino acids: CASSPRDMRAQYF.

The chain is built from TRBV6-5 and TRBJ1-2; TRBD1 agrees at 7 bases. The V gene end was trimmed by 5 bases and the J gene end by 3 bases; junction bases not matched to a gene: 3. Germline lookup yields CDR1 MNHEY and CDR2 SVGAGI. This CDR3 is built from 13 residues. The DNA of the CDR3 is TGTGCCAGCAGTGCGGGACAGTACTATGGCTACACCTTC. Residues: CASSAGQYYGYTF.

This clone has just one count. This rearrangement joins TRBV9 to TRBJ1-2, with TRBD1 matching over 11 bases. The CDR3 has 15 amino acids. The ends lost 3 bases at V and 6 bases at J; junction bases unmatched: 7. Per germline, CDR1 SGDLS and CDR2 YYNGEE. CDR3 protein: CASSALGQGADGYTF. The CDR3 coding sequence is TGTGCCAGCAGCGCCTTAGGACAGGGGGCAGATGGCTACACCTTC.

The CDR3 reads CASSLGSGTVYNEQFF. CDR3 coding DNA: TGCGCCAGCAGCTTGGGGTCGGGAACGGTTTACAATGAGCAGTTCTTC. The chain is built from TRBV5-1 and TRBJ2-1; TRBD2 is a possible D gene (5 bases). Germline CDR1 reads SGHRS; CDR2 reads YFSETQ. This CDR3 is 16 amino acids long. V lost 0 bases to trimming and J lost 4 bases, with 14 bases between them.

The table lists this clone with a few counts. The genes are TRBV6-1 and TRBJ2-3; D is possibly TRBD2 (6 bases). This CDR3 has 15 residues. V shed 2 bases and J shed 1 base, with 10 bases lying between them. Germline loops: CDR1 MNHNS, CDR2 SASEGT. In DNA form, the CDR3 reads TGTGCCAGCAGTGAAAGGACTACCGGCACAGATACGCAGTATTTT. Encoded protein: CASSERTTGTDTQYF.